Listed here is a single T cell receptor beta chain. Its antigen is unidentified. The germline V gene has CDR1 DFQATT and CDR2 SNEGSKA (reference sequence). The ends lost 6 bases at V and 2 bases at J; junction bases unmatched: 7. The CDR3 consists of 14 residues. This sample stems from a study of regulatory T cells in long-lasting Graves disease. The time point is: newly diagnosed GD, antithyroid drugs for less than 3 months. Preparation of the TCR library used RNA extracted from PBMCs. Whole-study results and caveats: Repertoires from persistent disease leaned toward TRBV28, TRBJ1-2 and TRBJ2-5.

According to the study, TCR beta libraries were built with iRepertoire HTBI primers and CDR3-region Arm-PCR. A single record per CDR3 protein comes from TCRdb applying MiXCR to the multiplex PCR reads. Here the sample spans a few hundred thousand distinct CDR3 sequences, approximately 15% being singletons. These records were also assigned to another study, of T cells in Graves' hyperthyroidism and ophthalmopathy. Turning to that study: The authors deemed Graves' hyperthyroidism stable absent ophthalmopathy progression within 18 months. Newly diagnosed hyperthyroidism patients aged 18 to 65 years had disease lasting under 2 months.

The origin of this receptor is a woman aged 40 to 49 with Graves disease. The rearrangement uses TRBV20-1 and TRBJ1-1, with TRBD1 matching over 9 bases. The specimen was peripheral blood mononuclear cells (PBMCs), collected at new diagnosis, from a patient treated with antithyroid drugs. The CDR3 sequence is CSAKRGQGNTEAFF. The CDR3 DNA follows: TGCAGTGCCAAGCGGGGACAGGGTAACACTGAAGCTTTCTTT.